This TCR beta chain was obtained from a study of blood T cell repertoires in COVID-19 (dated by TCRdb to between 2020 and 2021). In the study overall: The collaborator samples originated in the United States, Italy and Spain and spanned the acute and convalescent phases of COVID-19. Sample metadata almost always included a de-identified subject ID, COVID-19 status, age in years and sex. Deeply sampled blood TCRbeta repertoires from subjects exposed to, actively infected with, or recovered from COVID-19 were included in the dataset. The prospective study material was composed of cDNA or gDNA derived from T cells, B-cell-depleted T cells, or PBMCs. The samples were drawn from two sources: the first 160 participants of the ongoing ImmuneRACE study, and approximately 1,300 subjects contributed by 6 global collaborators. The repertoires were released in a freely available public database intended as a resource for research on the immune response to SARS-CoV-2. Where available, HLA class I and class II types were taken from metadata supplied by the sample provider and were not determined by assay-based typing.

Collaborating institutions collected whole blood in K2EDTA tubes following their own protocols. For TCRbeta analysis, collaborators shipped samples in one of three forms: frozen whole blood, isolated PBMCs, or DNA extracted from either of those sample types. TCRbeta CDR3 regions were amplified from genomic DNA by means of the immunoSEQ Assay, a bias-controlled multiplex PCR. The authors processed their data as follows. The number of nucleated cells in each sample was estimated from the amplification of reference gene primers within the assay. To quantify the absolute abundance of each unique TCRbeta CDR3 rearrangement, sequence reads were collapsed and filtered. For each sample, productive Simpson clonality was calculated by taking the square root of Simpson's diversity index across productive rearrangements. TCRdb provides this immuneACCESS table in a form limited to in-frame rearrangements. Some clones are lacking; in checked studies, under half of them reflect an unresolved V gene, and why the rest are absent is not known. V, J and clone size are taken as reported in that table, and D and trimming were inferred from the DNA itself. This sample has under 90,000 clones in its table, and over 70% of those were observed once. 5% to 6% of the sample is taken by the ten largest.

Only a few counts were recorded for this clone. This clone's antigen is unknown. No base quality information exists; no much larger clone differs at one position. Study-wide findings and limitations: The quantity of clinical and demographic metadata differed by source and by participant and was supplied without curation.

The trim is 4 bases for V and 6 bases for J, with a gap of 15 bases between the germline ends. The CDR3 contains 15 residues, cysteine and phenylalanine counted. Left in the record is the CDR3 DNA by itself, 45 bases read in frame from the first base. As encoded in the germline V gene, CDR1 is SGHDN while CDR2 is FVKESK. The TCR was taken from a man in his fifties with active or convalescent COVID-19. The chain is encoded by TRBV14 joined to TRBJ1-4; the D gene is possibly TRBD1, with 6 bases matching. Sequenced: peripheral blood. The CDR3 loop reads CASSRIGQTDEKLFF. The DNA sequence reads TGTGCCAGCAGCCGGATTGGACAGACCGATGAAAAACTGTTTTTT.